These 31 T cell receptor beta chains were sequenced from one sample in a study of cytomegalovirus exposure and HLA in healthy donors. Use of 60 Vbeta and 13 Jbeta primers characterized the PCR. Profiled with immunoSEQ multiplex PCR; TCRdb holds only in-frame clones, not every one. The table shows roughly 200,000 clones, with around 77% occurring only once. The material sequenced was PBMCs. These receptor sequences come from a man aged 55 to 70 in good health and CMV-seronegative.

The rearrangement joins TRBV29-1 to TRBJ2-2; tentatively, D is TRBD1 (6 bases). Deletions cut 4 bases from V and 7 bases from J, with 10 bases between. CDR1 and CDR2 from the germline V gene are SQVTM and ANQGSEA. The CDR3 sequence is 12 residues long. The CDR3 DNA reads as TGCAGCGTTGGAGCAGGGGTCGGGGAGCTGTTTTTT. This sequence encodes CSVGAGVGELFF.

V usage is TRBV5-1 and J usage is TRBJ1-1, with a weak D call TRBD1 (6 bases). Trimming took 3 bases from V and 1 from J, leaving 10 bases between them. Germline CDR1 reads SGHRS; CDR2 reads YFSETQ. This CDR3 comprises 14 residues. CDR3 in amino acids: CASSWTAPNTEAFF. The CDR3 DNA is TGCGCCAGCAGCTGGACAGCACCGAACACTGAAGCTTTCTTT.

Here the CDR3 DNA reads TGCGCCAGTAGGTTGGGGACAGGGGAGGATGGCTACACCTTC. This translates into CASRLGTGEDGYTF. The chain is built from TRBV5-1 and TRBJ1-2; 10 positions agree with TRBD1. With 8 bases clipped from V and 6 bases from J, the junction kept 10 bases outside the gene matches. This CDR3 has 14 amino acids. The germline gives CDR1 SGHRS, CDR2 YFSETQ.

CDR3 residues: CASSVTSAKNIQYF. CDR3 in DNA: TGTGCCAGCAGTGTGACTAGCGCCAAAAACATTCAGTACTTC. The chain is built from TRBV28 and TRBJ2-4; TRBD2 matches 7 bases. Losses at the gene ends were 5 bases for V and 1 base for J; bases not matched to a gene: 2. The CDR3 loop spans 14 amino acids. CDR1 MDHEN and CDR2 SYDVKM come from the germline V gene.

The chain employs TRBV2 and TRBJ1-5, with D hard to call. CDR3 length equals 14 residues. V lost 6 bases, J lost 0 bases, and 9 bases lay in between. Per germline, CDR1 SNHLY and CDR2 FYNNEI. The CDR3 loop reads CASSGGLSNQPQHF. Here the CDR3 DNA reads TGTGCCAGCAGCGGCGGTCTTAGCAATCAGCCCCAGCATTTT.

The chain has TRBV7-9 and TRBJ1-4, with 10 bases that match TRBD1. The CDR3 length is 14 residues. The junction had 4 bases not matched to a gene; V was cut back by 5 bases and J by 7 bases. Germline V gene sequence: CDR1 SEHNR, CDR2 FQNEAQ (reference sequence). The CDR3 bases are TGTGCCAGCAGCCTGACAGGGGGCGGTGAAAAACTGTTTTTT. Protein product: CASSLTGGGEKLFF.

The chain recombines TRBV28 with TRBJ1-5, with no clear D. The CDR3 is 10 residues long. Trimming removed 8 bases at V and 9 bases at J, with 8 bases between. The germline V gene encodes CDR1 MDHEN and CDR2 SYDVKM. CDR3 sequence reads: CASLEPPQHF. In DNA, the CDR3 is TGTGCCAGCTTAGAACCGCCCCAGCATTTT.

V is TRBV6-1 and J is TRBJ2-7, with 11 bases that match TRBD1. The CDR3 sequence is 14 residues long. The germline gives CDR1 MNHNS, CDR2 SASEGT. J lost 4 bases, V lost 5 bases, and 4 bases had no gene match. Here the CDR3 reads CASSRGQGAYEQYF. The CDR3 nucleotides read TGTGCCAGCAGTCGAGGACAGGGGGCTTACGAGCAGTACTTC.

The chain combines TRBV7-2 with TRBJ1-5; 7 bases map to TRBD1. CDR3 size: 13 residues. Looked up from germline, CDR1 is SGHTA and CDR2 is FQGNSA. Germline trimming cut 4 bases from V and 7 bases from J; bases unmatched to any gene: 4. Here the CDR3 DNA reads TGTGCCAGCAGCTCACAGGGGTTGCAGCCCCAGCATTTT. This translates into CASSSQGLQPQHF.

In its sample, this clone was seen a few times. The chain uses TRBV5-1 and TRBJ1-3; no clear D gene. The CDR3 extends over 15 amino acids. Germline V gene data show CDR1 as SGHRS and CDR2 as YFSETQ. Trimming left V 4 bases short and J 0 bases short, with 11 bases between. CDR3 DNA sequence: TGCGCCAGCAGCCGGGGTGGCCTCTCTGGAAACACCATATATTTT. It translates to CASSRGGLSGNTIYF.

This chain links TRBV5-5 with TRBJ2-1, with 10 nucleotides matching TRBD2. There are 16 residues in the CDR3. Germline CDR1 reads SGHKS; CDR2 reads YYEKEE (reference sequence). Trimming at V came to 4 bases and at J to 5 bases, leaving 9 bases not matched to a gene. CDR3 sequence reads: CASSPLAGMGNNEQFF. CDR3 bases: TGTGCCAGCAGCCCACTAGCGGGAATGGGGAACAATGAGCAGTTCTTC.

V and J are TRBV19 and TRBJ1-1; TRBD1 matches 8 bases. After removal of 2 bases from V and 1 base from J, the junction contained 3 bases not matched to a gene. The CDR3 totals 15 residues. In germline, CDR1 is LNHDA, CDR2 SQIVND (reference sequence). The CDR3 protein is CASSINRGWNTEAFF. The CDR3 bases are TGTGCCAGTAGTATAAACAGGGGGTGGAACACTGAAGCTTTCTTT. The whole variable domain, filled in from reference TRBV19 and TRBJ1-1, reads DGGITQSPKYLFRKEGQNVTLSCEQNLNHDAMYWYRQDPGQGLRLIYYSQIVNDFQKGDIAEGYSVSREKKESFPLTVTSAQKNPTAFYLCASSINRGWNTEAFFGQGTRLTVV.

The chain uses TRBV4-3 and TRBJ2-2; 9 positions match TRBD1. V shed 4 bases, J shed 7 bases, and the junction held 7 bases outside the gene matches. There are 15 residues in the CDR3. Germline CDR1 reads LGHNA; CDR2 reads YSLEER. CDR3 in amino acids: CASSRGTGGHGELFF. The DNA of the CDR3 is TGCGCCAGCAGCCGAGGAACAGGGGGCCACGGGGAGCTGTTTTTT.

This clone was counted between two and nine times. The junction differs from germline at one of its ends, possibly a read error. The V call is TRBV2, the J call TRBJ1-2; TRBD1 agrees at 8 bases. The CDR3 covers 15 residues. Germline V gene lookup returns CDR1 SNHLY and CDR2 FYNNEI. As DNA, the CDR3 is TGTGCCAGCAGGGACAGGGAGACTCAACTATGGGGCTACCCCTTC. Translated, it gives CASRDRETQLWGYPF.

The chain employs TRBV28 and TRBJ2-2, with 9 bases identical to TRBD2. The CDR3 spans 17 residues. V shed 4 bases and J 7 bases; nucleotides not matched to a gene: 13. Looked up from germline, CDR1 is MDHEN and CDR2 is SYDVKM. Here the CDR3 reads CASSSLAGVRKGGELFF. CDR3 bases: TGTGCCAGCAGTTCCTTAGCGGGAGTCAGAAAGGGCGGGGAGCTGTTTTTT.

The table lists this clone with many counts. The chain has TRBV5-6 and TRBJ2-7, with D possibly being TRBD2 (6 bases). The ends were cut back, 4 bases at V and 5 bases at J, with 16 bases in the middle. This CDR3 region has 14 residues. Germline values: CDR1 SGHDT, CDR2 YYEEEE. Here the CDR3 reads CASSGGWGSHEQYF. CDR3 coding DNA: TGTGCCAGCAGCGGGGGGTGGGGATCACACGAGCAGTACTTC. The variable domain in full, with the rest retrieved from reference TRBV5-6 and TRBJ2-7, is DAGVTQSPTHLIKTRGQQVTLRCSPKSGHDTVSWYQQALGQGPQFIFQYYEEEERQRGNFPDRFSGHQFPNYSSELNVNALLLGDSALYLCASSGGWGSHEQYFGPGTRLTVT.

V is TRBV5-1 and J is TRBJ1-2, with D maybe TRBD1 (6 bases). V lost 1 base to trimming and J lost 2 bases, with 6 bases between them. Germline CDR1 SGHRS, CDR2 YFSETQ. The CDR3 spans 13 residues. CDR3: CASSLQGNYGYTF. The CDR3, as DNA: TGCGCCAGCAGCTTGCAGGGGAACTATGGCTACACCTTC.

This chain connects TRBV5-1 to TRBJ2-7, with TRBD2 matching over 11 bases. Per the germline V gene, CDR1 is SGHRS and CDR2 is YFSETQ. V lost 0 bases, J lost 3 bases, and 2 bases stayed unmatched. CDR3 length equals 15 residues. The CDR3: CASSLAGLADYEQYF. For the CDR3, the DNA is TGCGCCAGCAGCTTGGCGGGACTAGCGGACTACGAGCAGTACTTC.

J is TRBJ2-5 and V is TRBV5-1, with 8 bases that match TRBD2. The CDR3 length is 14 residues. J was trimmed by 1 base and V by 4 bases; bases with no gene match: 3. Germline V lookup: CDR1 SGHRS, CDR2 YFSETQ. The CDR3 loop is CASSERGSQETQYF. For the CDR3, the DNA is TGCGCCAGCAGCGAGCGGGGGTCCCAAGAGACCCAGTACTTC.

This chain joins TRBV6-1 and TRBJ1-4, with D possibly matching TRBD1 (5 bases). The CDR3 totals 15 residues. V lost 2 bases and J 3 bases, leaving 10 bases between the germline ends. CDR1 is MNHNS, CDR2 SASEGT, per germline. DNA for the CDR3: TGTGCCAGCAGTGAATGGGGGGACCCTAATGAAAAACTGTTTTTT. It translates to CASSEWGDPNEKLFF.

The V gene is TRBV6-1, the J gene TRBJ1-1, with D uncertain. Deletions cut 6 bases from V and 0 bases from J, with 14 bases between. The CDR3 spans 15 residues. Germline-derived CDR1 and CDR2 are MNHNS and SASEGT. CDR3 residues: CASSGRRGMNTEAFF. The CDR3 coding sequence is TGTGCCAGCAGCGGACGACGGGGTATGAACACTGAAGCTTTCTTT.

The chain links TRBV15 to TRBJ2-1; a weak D match, TRBD1 (5 bases). The CDR3 loop spans 16 amino acids. Germline CDR1 and CDR2: LNHNV and YYDKDF (reference sequence). The V end was cut by 5 bases, the J end by 3 bases, with 17 bases between. The CDR3 region is CATSGNTGSNYNEQFF. The CDR3, as DNA: TGTGCCACCAGCGGAAACACAGGTTCCAACTACAATGAGCAGTTCTTC.

J is TRBJ1-2 and V is TRBV10-1; 12 nucleotides match TRBD1. The CDR3 covers 16 residues. The junction had 10 bases not matched to a gene; V was cut back by 3 bases and J by 8 bases. Germline-derived CDR1 and CDR2 are WNHNN and SYGVQD (reference sequence). As DNA, the CDR3 is TGCGCCAGCAGTGACCCCGGGACAGGGGGCGCGAGGGGCTACACCTTC. Translation: CASSDPGTGGARGYTF.

The table lists this clone with a few counts. CDR3 region: CASSPARTSGVYEQYF. The CDR3, as DNA: TGTGCCAGCAGCCCTGCCCGGACTAGCGGAGTCTACGAGCAGTACTTC. The gene calls are TRBV5-4 and TRBJ2-7; TRBD2 aligns across 10 bases. V lost 4 bases to trimming and J lost 3 bases; unmatched junction nucleotides: 10. From germline, CDR1 is SGHNT and CDR2 YYREEE (reference sequence). CDR3 size: 16 residues.

The sample holds one count of this clone. The chain has TRBV5-6 and TRBJ2-7; D gene ambiguous. The CDR3 has 12 residues. Trimming removed 1 base at V and 7 bases at J, with 9 bases between. Germline V gene data show CDR1 as SGHDT and CDR2 as YYEEEE. Here the CDR3 DNA reads TGTGCCAGCAGCTTGCCCGGTCGGGAGCAGTACTTC. It translates to CASSLPGREQYF. The variable domain in full, with the rest retrieved from reference TRBV5-6 and TRBJ2-7, is DAGVTQSPTHLIKTRGQQVTLRCSPKSGHDTVSWYQQALGQGPQFIFQYYEEEERQRGNFPDRFSGHQFPNYSSELNVNALLLGDSALYLCASSLPGREQYFGPGTRLTVT.

This clone was recorded once. The CDR3 bases are TGTGCCAGCAGAATAGTCATAACAGGTAAGGAAAATACGCAGTATTTT. This encodes CASRIVITGKENTQYF. The chain has TRBV27 and TRBJ2-3; a weak D match, TRBD1 (5 bases). Germline loops: CDR1 MNHEY, CDR2 SMNVEV (reference sequence). With 6 bases removed from V and 7 bases from J, the gap between germline ends came to 23 bases. The CDR3 extends over 16 amino acids.

The chain combines TRBV7-2 with TRBJ2-2, with 12 nucleotides matching TRBD2. V lost 5 bases to trimming and J lost 4 bases; unmatched junction nucleotides: 8. This CDR3 is built from 17 residues. Germline CDR1 reads SGHTA; CDR2 reads FQGNSA. For the CDR3, the DNA is TGTGCCAGCAGCCTACGACTAGCGGGAGATGGCACCGGGGAGCTGTTTTTT. This sequence encodes CASSLRLAGDGTGELFF.

V is TRBV6-1 and J is TRBJ1-1, with D maybe TRBD1 (6 bases). CDR3 length: 15 residues. Between the trimmed V and J ends, which lost 1 base and 4 bases, there was a span of 13 bases. Per the germline V gene, CDR1 is MNHNS and CDR2 is SASEGT. CDR3 sequence reads: CASSEGFRQATEAFF. The CDR3, as DNA: TGTGCCAGCAGTGAAGGGTTTAGACAGGCCACTGAAGCTTTCTTT.

The rearrangement links TRBV9 to TRBJ2-3; the D is unclear. This CDR3 comprises 14 residues. The germline V gene has CDR1 SGDLS and CDR2 YYNGEE. Trimming stripped 1 base from V and 2 bases from J, with 8 bases between. CDR3 sequence reads: CASSVFLPTDTQYF. In nucleotides, the CDR3 is TGTGCCAGCAGCGTATTTCTACCCACAGATACGCAGTATTTT.

The V call is TRBV7-8, the J call TRBJ2-5, with 11 bases fitting TRBD2. The germline V gene has CDR1 SGHVS and CDR2 FQNEAQ. J was trimmed by 5 bases and V by 8 bases; bases with no gene match: 7. The CDR3 is 14 amino acids. The CDR3 nucleotides are TGTGCCAGCCTATCGACTAGCGGGGCGGAGACCCAGTACTTC. Translated: CASLSTSGAETQYF. Drawing the rest from reference TRBV7-8 and TRBJ2-5, the complete variable domain is GAGVSQSPRYKVAKRGQDVALRCDPISGHVSLFWYQQALGQGPEFLTYFQNEAQLDKSGLPSDRFFAERPEGSVSTLKIQRTQQEDSAVYLCASLSTSGAETQYFGPGTRLLVL.

This clone was picked up one time. The J gene is TRBJ2-5, the V gene TRBV6-1; 9 bases are a match to TRBD2. CDR3 size: 16 residues. With V trimmed by 1 base and J by 2 bases, 5 bases remained unmatched. Germline V gives CDR1 MNHNS, CDR2 SASEGT. This chain's CDR3 is CASSEGLAGQQETQYF. The DNA for the CDR3 is TGTGCCAGCAGTGAAGGTCTAGCGGGGCAACAAGAGACCCAGTACTTC.